Below are 2 T cell receptor beta chains sequenced from a single sample in a study of blood T cell repertoires in COVID-19. The table came from immunoSEQ multiplex PCR; TCRdb's copy has only in-frame clones and leaves some out. The sample has approximately 230,000 clones; around 85% are singletons. The sample was peripheral blood. The receptors here all came from a man at least 80 years old with acute or convalescent COVID-19.

This chain connects TRBV5-1 to TRBJ2-1, with TRBD2 as a possible D gene (5 bases). CDR3 length: 17 amino acids. In germline, CDR1 is SGHRS, CDR2 YFSETQ. V was clipped by 1 base and J by 4 bases, with 18 bases between them. The CDR3 bases are TGCGCCAGCAGCTTGTCGGGGTCTAAGTTGTCGTACAATGAGCAGTTCTTC. Protein product: CASSLSGSKLSYNEQFF.

The chain couples TRBV6-6 to TRBJ1-5; 10 nucleotides match TRBD1. Germline lookup yields CDR1 MNHNY and CDR2 SVGAGI (reference sequence). The CDR3 runs 19 residues. Unmatched junction bases numbered 13, after V lost 5 bases and J lost 0 bases. The CDR3 reads CASSPRDRGLGISNQPQHF. The CDR3 DNA reads as TGTGCCAGCAGTCCTAGAGACAGGGGGCTAGGTATTAGCAATCAGCCCCAGCATTTT.